This section outlines one TCR beta chain sequence together with its context. This sample was included in a study of blood T cell repertoires in COVID-19. This table comes from immunoSEQ multiplex PCR, and its TCRdb copy is limited to in-frame clones, with some not included. Of some 300,000 clones in the sample, 85% to 90% were seen once. CDR3 length equals 15 residues. Trimming stripped 0 bases from V and 1 base from J, with 10 bases between. From germline, CDR1 is SGHRS and CDR2 YFSETQ. Sequencing was performed on peripheral blood. The V and J genes are TRBV5-1 and TRBJ1-1, with D possibly being TRBD1 (5 bases). The sequence came from a woman aged 35 to 49 with COVID-19, enrolled during active disease. The CDR3 spells CASSLAGQGNTEAFF. For the CDR3, the DNA is TGCGCCAGCAGCTTGGCCGGGCAGGGGAACACTGAAGCTTTCTTT.